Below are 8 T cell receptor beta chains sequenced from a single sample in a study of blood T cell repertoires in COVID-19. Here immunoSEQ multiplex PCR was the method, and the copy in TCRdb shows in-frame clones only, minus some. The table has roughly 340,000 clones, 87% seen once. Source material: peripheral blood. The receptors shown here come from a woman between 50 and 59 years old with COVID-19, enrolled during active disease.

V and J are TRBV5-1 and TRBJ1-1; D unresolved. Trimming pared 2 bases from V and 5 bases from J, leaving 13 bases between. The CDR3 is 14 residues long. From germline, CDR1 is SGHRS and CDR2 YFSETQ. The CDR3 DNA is TGCGCCAGCAGCTTTGACGGAGGTGCGACTGAAGCTTTCTTT. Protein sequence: CASSFDGGATEAFF.

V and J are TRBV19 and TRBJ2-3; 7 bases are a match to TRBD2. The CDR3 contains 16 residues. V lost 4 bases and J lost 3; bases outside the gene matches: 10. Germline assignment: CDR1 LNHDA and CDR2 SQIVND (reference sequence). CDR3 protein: CASSTQAGWNTDTQYF. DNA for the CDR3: TGTGCCAGTAGTACACAAGCGGGATGGAATACAGATACGCAGTATTTT. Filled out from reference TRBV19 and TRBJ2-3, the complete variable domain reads DGGITQSPKYLFRKEGQNVTLSCEQNLNHDAMYWYRQDPGQGLRLIYYSQIVNDFQKGDIAEGYSVSREKKESFPLTVTSAQKNPTAFYLCASSTQAGWNTDTQYFGPGTRLTVL.

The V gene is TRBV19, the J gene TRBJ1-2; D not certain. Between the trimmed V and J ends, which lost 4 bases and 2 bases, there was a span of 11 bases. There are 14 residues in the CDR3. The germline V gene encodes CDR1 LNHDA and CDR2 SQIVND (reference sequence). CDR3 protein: CASSRRTGNYGYTF. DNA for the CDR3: TGTGCCAGTAGTAGGCGGACGGGGAACTATGGCTACACCTTC.

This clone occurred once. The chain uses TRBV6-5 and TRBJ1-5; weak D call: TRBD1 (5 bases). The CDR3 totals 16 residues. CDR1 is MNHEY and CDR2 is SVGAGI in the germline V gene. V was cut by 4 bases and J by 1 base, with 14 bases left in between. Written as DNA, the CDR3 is TGTGCCAGCAGTTCCCAGGGATCTTGGAGCAATCAGCCCCAGCATTTT. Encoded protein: CASSSQGSWSNQPQHF.

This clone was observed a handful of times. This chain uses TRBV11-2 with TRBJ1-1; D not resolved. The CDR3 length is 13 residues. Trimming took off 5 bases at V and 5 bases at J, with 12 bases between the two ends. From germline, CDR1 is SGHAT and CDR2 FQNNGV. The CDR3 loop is CASSLNMETEAFF. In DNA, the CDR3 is TGTGCCAGCAGCCTAAACATGGAGACTGAAGCTTTCTTT.

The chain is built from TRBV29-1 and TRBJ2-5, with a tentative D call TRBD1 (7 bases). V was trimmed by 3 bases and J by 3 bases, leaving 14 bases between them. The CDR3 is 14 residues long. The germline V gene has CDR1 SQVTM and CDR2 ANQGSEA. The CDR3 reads CSVEQGGWEETQYF. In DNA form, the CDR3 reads TGCAGCGTTGAGCAGGGGGGCTGGGAAGAGACCCAGTACTTC.

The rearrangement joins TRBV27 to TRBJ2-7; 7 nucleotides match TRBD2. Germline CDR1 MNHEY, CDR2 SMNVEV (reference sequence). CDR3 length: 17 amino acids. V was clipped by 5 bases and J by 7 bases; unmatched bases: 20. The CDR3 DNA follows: TGTGCCAGCAGTCCGAGCATAGGGGAGGGCCCTAAACGTGAGCAGTACTTC. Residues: CASSPSIGEGPKREQYF.

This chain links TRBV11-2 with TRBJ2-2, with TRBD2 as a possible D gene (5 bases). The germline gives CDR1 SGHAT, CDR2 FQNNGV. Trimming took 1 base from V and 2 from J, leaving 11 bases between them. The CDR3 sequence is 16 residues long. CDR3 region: CASSLVVLANTGELFF. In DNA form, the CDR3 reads TGTGCCAGCAGCTTAGTGGTCCTAGCTAACACCGGGGAGCTGTTTTTT. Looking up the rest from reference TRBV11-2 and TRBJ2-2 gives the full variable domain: EAGVAQSPRYKIIEKRQSVAFWCNPISGHATLYWYQQILGQGPKLLIQFQNNGVVDDSQLPKDRFSAERLKGVDSTLKIQPAKLEDSAVYLCASSLVVLANTGELFFGEGSRLTVL.